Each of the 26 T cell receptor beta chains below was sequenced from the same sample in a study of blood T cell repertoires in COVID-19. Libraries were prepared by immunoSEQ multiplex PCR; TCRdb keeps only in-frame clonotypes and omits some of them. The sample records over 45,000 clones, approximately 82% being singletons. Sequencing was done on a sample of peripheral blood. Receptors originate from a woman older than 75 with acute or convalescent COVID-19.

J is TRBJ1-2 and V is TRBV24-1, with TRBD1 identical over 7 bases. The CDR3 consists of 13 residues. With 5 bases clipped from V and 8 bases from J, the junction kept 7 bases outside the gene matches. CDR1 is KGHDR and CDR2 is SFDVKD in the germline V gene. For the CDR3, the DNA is TGTGCCACCAGTGCGACAGGGACCGCGGGCTACACCTTC. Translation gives CATSATGTAGYTF.

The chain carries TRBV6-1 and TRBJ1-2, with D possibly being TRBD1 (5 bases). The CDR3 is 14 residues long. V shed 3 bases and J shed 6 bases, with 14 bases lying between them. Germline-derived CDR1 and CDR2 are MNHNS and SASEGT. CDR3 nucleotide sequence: TGTGCCAGCAGTGACGTCGGGGGTAGGAATGGCTACACCTTC. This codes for CASSDVGGRNGYTF.

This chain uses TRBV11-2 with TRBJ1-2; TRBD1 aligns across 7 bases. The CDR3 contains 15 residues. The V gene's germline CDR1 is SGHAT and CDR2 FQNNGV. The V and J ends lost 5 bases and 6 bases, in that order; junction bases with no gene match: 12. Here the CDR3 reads CASSLSSRGRDGYTF. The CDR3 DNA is TGTGCCAGCAGCCTTAGCTCTAGGGGGCGGGATGGCTACACCTTC.

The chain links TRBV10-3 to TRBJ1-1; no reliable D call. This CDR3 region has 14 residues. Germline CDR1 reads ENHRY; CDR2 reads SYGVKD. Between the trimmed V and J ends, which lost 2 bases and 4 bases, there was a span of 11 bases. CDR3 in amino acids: CAISEGRVVTEAFF. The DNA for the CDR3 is TGTGCCATCAGTGAGGGCCGGGTGGTCACTGAAGCTTTCTTT.

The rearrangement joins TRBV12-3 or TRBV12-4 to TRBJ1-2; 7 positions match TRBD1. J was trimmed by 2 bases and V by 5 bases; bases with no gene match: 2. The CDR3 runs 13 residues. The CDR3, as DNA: TGTGCCAGCAGTCCGACAGGGAACTATGGCTACACCTTC. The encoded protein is CASSPTGNYGYTF.

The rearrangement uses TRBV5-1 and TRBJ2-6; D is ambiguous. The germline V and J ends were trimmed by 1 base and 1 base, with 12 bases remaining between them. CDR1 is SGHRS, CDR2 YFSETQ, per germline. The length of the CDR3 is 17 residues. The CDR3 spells CASSLTPISSGANVLTF. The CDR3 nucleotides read TGCGCCAGCAGCTTGACACCCATCTCATCTGGGGCCAACGTCCTGACTTTC.

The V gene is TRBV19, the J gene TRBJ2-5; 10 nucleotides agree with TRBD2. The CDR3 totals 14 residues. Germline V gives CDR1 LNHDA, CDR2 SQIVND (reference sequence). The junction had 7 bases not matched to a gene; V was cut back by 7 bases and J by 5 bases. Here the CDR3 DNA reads TGTGCCAGTACCGAGCGGGGGGGCTGGGAGACCCAGTACTTC. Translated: CASTERGGWETQYF. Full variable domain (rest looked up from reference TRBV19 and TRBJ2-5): DGGITQSPKYLFRKEGQNVTLSCEQNLNHDAMYWYRQDPGQGLRLIYYSQIVNDFQKGDIAEGYSVSREKKESFPLTVTSAQKNPTAFYLCASTERGGWETQYFGPGTRLLVL.

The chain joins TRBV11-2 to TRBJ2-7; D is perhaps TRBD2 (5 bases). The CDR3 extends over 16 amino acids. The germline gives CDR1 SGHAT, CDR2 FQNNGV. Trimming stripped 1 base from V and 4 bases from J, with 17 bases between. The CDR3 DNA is TGTGCCAGCAGCTTAGGATTCGGAGGTGGCAGGTACGAGCAGTACTTC. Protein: CASSLGFGGGRYEQYF.

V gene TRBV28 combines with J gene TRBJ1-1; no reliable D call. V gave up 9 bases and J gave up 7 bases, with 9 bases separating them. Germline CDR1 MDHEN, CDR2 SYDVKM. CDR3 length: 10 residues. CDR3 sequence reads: CASGGIEAFF. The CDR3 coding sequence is TGTGCCAGTGGAGGGATTGAAGCTTTCTTT.

Here the CDR3 reads CASNSGLNTGELFF. The CDR3 bases are TGCGCCAGCAACAGCGGGTTAAACACCGGGGAGCTGTTTTTT. The rearrangement joins TRBV5-1 to TRBJ2-2; maybe TRBD2 (6 bases). Germline loops: CDR1 SGHRS, CDR2 YFSETQ. CDR3 length equals 14 residues. V lost 6 bases and J lost 2, with 11 bases in between. Drawing the rest from reference TRBV5-1 and TRBJ2-2, the complete variable domain is KAGVTQTPRYLIKTRGQQVTLSCSPISGHRSVSWYQQTPGQGLQFLFEYFSETQRNKGNFPGRFSGRQFSNSRSEMNVSTLELGDSALYLCASNSGLNTGELFFGEGSRLTVL.

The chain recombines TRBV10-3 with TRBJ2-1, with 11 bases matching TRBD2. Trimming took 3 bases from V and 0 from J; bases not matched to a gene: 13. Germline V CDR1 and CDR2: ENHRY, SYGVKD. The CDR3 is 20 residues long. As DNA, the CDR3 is TGTGCCATCAGTGACCTCAATTTTAGCGGGGGGGCACCCTCCTACAATGAGCAGTTCTTC. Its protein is CAISDLNFSGGAPSYNEQFF.

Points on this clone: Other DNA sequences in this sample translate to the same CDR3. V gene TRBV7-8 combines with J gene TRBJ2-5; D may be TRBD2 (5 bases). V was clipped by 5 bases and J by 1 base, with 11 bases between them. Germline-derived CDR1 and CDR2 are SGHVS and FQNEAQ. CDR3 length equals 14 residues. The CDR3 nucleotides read TGTGCCAGCAGCCTGAGCGGCCCCCAAGAGACCCAGTACTTC. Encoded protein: CASSLSGPQETQYF.

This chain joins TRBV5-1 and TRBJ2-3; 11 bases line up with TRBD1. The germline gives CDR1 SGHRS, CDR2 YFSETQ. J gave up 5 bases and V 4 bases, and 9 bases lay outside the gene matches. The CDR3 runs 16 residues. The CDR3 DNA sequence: TGCGCCAGCAGCATTGAAGGACAGGGGGCGAGAGATACGCAGTATTTT. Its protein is CASSIEGQGARDTQYF.

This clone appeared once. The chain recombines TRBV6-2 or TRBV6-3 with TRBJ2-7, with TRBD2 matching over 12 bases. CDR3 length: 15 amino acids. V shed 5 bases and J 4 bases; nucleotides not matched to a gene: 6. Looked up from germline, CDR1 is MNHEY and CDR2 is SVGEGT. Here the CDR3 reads CASSTPTSGRYEQYF. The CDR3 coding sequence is TGTGCCAGCAGTACCCCGACTAGCGGGAGATACGAGCAGTACTTC.

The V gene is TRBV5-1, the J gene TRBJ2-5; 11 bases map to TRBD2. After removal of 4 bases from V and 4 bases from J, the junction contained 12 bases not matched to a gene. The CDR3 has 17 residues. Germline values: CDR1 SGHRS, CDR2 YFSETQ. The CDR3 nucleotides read TGCGCCAGCAGCCCTACCTTAGCGGGGGGGCCGGGAGAGACCCAGTACTTC. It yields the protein CASSPTLAGGPGETQYF.

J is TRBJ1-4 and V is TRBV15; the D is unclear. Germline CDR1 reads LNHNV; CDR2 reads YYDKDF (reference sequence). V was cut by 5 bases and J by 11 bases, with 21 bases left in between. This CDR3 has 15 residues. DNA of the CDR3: TGTGCCACCAGCGGATCCGGGCCGTCCACTAGTAAACTGTTTTTT. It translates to CATSGSGPSTSKLFF.

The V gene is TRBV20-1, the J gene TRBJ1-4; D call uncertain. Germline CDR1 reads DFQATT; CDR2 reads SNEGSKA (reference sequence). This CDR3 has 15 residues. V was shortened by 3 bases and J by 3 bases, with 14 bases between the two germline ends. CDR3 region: CSASGILRANEKLFF. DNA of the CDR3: TGCAGTGCTAGTGGAATCCTGAGGGCTAATGAAAAACTGTTTTTT.

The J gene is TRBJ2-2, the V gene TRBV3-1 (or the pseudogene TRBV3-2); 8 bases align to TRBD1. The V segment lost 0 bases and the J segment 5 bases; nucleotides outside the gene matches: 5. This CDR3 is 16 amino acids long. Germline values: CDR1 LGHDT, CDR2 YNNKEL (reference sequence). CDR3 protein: CASSQDRRGLTGELFF. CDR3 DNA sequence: TGTGCCAGCAGCCAAGATCGCAGGGGGCTGACCGGGGAGCTGTTTTTT.

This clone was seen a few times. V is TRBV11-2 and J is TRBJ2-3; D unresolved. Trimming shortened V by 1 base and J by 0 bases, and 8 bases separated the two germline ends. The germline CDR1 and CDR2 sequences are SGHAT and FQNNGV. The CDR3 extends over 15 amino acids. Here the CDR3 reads CASSLGFQSTDTQYF. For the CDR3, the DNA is TGTGCCAGCAGCTTAGGCTTCCAGAGCACAGATACGCAGTATTTT. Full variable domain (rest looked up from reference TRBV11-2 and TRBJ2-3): EAGVAQSPRYKIIEKRQSVAFWCNPISGHATLYWYQQILGQGPKLLIQFQNNGVVDDSQLPKDRFSAERLKGVDSTLKIQPAKLEDSAVYLCASSLGFQSTDTQYFGPGTRLTVL.

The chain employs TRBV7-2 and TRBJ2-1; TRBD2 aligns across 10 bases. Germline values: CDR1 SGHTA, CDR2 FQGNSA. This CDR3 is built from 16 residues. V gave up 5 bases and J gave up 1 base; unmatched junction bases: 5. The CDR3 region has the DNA TGTGCCAGCAGCCCGACTAGCGGGCGGTCCTACAATGAGCAGTTCTTC. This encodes CASSPTSGRSYNEQFF.

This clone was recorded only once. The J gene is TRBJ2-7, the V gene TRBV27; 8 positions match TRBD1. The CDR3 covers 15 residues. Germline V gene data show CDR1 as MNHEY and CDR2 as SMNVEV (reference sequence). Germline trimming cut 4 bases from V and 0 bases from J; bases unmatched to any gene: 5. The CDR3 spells CASSSRQGSSYEQYF. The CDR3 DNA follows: TGTGCCAGCAGTTCCCGACAGGGGAGCTCCTACGAGCAGTACTTC.

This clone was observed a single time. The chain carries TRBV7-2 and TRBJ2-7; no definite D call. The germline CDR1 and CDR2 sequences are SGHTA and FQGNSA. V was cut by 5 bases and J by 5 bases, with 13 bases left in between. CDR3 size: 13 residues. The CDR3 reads CASSPRFANEQYF. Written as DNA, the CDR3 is TGTGCCAGCAGCCCCAGGTTTGCCAACGAGCAGTACTTC.

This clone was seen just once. CDR3 loop: CASSPGQGNWETQYF. In DNA, the CDR3 is TGTGCCAGCAGCCCTGGACAGGGTAACTGGGAGACCCAGTACTTC. The gene calls are TRBV11-3 and TRBJ2-5; TRBD1 agrees at 8 bases. Germline lookup yields CDR1 SGHNT and CDR2 YENEEA. J was trimmed by 5 bases and V by 5 bases; bases with no gene match: 10. The CDR3 consists of 15 residues.

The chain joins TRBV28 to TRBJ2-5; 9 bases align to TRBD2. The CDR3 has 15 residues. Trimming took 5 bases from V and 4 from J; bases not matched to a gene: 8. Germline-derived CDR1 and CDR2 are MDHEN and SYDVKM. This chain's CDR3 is CASSVRGGAGETQYF. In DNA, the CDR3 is TGTGCCAGCAGTGTACGCGGGGGGGCGGGAGAGACCCAGTACTTC.

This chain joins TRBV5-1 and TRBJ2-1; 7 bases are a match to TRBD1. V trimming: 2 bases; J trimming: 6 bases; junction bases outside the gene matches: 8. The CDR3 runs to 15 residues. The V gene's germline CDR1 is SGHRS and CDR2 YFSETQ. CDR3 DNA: TGCGCCAGCAGCTTTGCCGGGACAGTCCCCAATGAGCAGTTCTTC. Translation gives CASSFAGTVPNEQFF.

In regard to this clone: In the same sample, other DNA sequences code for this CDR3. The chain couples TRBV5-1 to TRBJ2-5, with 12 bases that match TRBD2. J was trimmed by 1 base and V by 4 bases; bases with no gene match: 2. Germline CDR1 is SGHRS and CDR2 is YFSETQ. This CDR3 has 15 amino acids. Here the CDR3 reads CASSLAGGPQETQYF. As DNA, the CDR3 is TGCGCCAGCAGCCTAGCGGGGGGGCCCCAAGAGACCCAGTACTTC.